These 28 T cell receptor beta chains were all obtained from the same sample, sequenced in a study of blood T cell repertoires in COVID-19. TCRdb keeps only in-frame clones here, not all; method: immunoSEQ multiplex PCR. The sample records about 180,000 clones, roughly nine tenths being singletons. The source material was peripheral blood. The receptors originated from a man younger than 35 who had recovered from COVID-19.

V and J are TRBV6-5 and TRBJ1-6; D perhaps matches TRBD1 (5 bases). This CDR3 has 14 amino acids. With 5 bases removed from V and 11 bases from J, the gap between germline ends came to 16 bases. Looked up from germline, CDR1 is MNHEY and CDR2 is SVGAGI. The CDR3 protein is CASSLLQEVPPLHF. DNA of the CDR3: TGTGCCAGCAGTCTTTTACAGGAAGTTCCACCCCTCCACTTT.

This sequence joins TRBV28 and TRBJ2-5; TRBD2 matches at 7 bases. J lost 3 bases, V lost 4 bases, and 11 bases had no gene match. This CDR3 has 16 amino acids. The germline gives CDR1 MDHEN, CDR2 SYDVKM. The CDR3 protein is CASSSPAGGGKETQYF. The CDR3 DNA reads TGTGCCAGCAGTTCCCCAGCCGGGGGAGGGAAAGAGACCCAGTACTTC.

Here the CDR3 DNA reads TGTGCCAGCAGCTTTGCAGGCTCAGACACCGGGGAGCTGTTTTTT. As protein: CASSFAGSDTGELFF. The chain couples TRBV11-2 to TRBJ2-2; D uncertain. This CDR3 is built from 15 residues. Trimming pared 3 bases from V and 3 bases from J, leaving 11 bases between. Germline CDR1 SGHAT, CDR2 FQNNGV.

This clone was seen once. V is TRBV27 and J is TRBJ1-2, with D possibly being TRBD1 (6 bases). Germline CDR1 MNHEY, CDR2 SMNVEV (reference sequence). This CDR3 contains 13 residues. The V gene lost 5 bases and the J gene lost 1 base, with 8 bases spanning the gap. CDR3 sequence: CASSPQGNYGYTF. The CDR3 DNA reads as TGTGCCAGCAGTCCACAGGGTAACTATGGCTACACCTTC.

The chain is built from TRBV2 and TRBJ1-6; tentatively, D is TRBD1 (6 bases). The germline gives CDR1 SNHLY, CDR2 FYNNEI. Between the trimmed V and J ends, which lost 8 bases and 3 bases, there was a span of 8 bases. The length of the CDR3 is 13 residues. CDR3 protein: CASVQGYNSPLHF. The CDR3 DNA is TGTGCCAGCGTACAGGGCTATAATTCACCCCTCCACTTT.

This chain links TRBV28 with TRBJ2-7, with a weak D call TRBD2 (6 bases). The CDR3 is 13 residues long. In germline, CDR1 is MDHEN, CDR2 SYDVKM. The germline V and J ends were trimmed by 8 bases and 1 base, with 12 bases remaining between them. The CDR3 bases are TGTGCCAGCGGGGACTCTAATTCCTACGAGCAGTACTTC. Translation gives CASGDSNSYEQYF.

This rearrangement joins TRBV28 to TRBJ2-3, with D possibly matching TRBD2 (6 bases). Per the germline V gene, CDR1 is MDHEN and CDR2 is SYDVKM. V lost 5 bases and J 2 bases, leaving 14 bases between the germline ends. This CDR3 comprises 15 residues. DNA for the CDR3: TGTGCCAGCAGTCCCTTAGCGGACTTCACAGATACGCAGTATTTT. Its translation is CASSPLADFTDTQYF.

Written as DNA, the CDR3 is TGTGCCAGCAGTTACCTCGGGATTTTCACAGATACGCAGTATTTT. Amino acids: CASSYLGIFTDTQYF. The V and J genes are TRBV6-2 or TRBV6-3 and TRBJ2-3; D is possibly TRBD2 (5 bases). Germline lookup yields CDR1 MNHEY and CDR2 SVGEGT. The V and J ends lost 2 bases and 2 bases respectively, with 11 bases between them. The CDR3 loop spans 15 amino acids.

This clone appeared a single time. This chain connects TRBV5-1 to TRBJ1-1, with TRBD1 identical over 10 bases. The CDR3 is 17 amino acids. Trimming cost V 0 bases and J 6 bases; bases outside gene matches: 11. CDR1 is SGHRS, CDR2 YFSETQ, per germline. CDR3 region: CASSLAGTGVLSAEAFF. The CDR3 coding sequence is TGCGCCAGCAGCTTGGCTGGGACAGGGGTTTTGAGCGCTGAAGCTTTCTTT.

This clone was counted between two and nine times. This chain links TRBV27 with TRBJ2-3; 11 bases line up with TRBD1. CDR1 and CDR2 (germline): MNHEY, SMNVEV (reference sequence). V was clipped by 1 base and J by 5 bases; unmatched bases: 2. The CDR3 has 15 amino acids. CDR3 sequence reads: CASSLLGQGVDTQYF. The CDR3 DNA is TGTGCCAGCAGTTTATTGGGACAGGGGGTAGATACGCAGTATTTT.

The gene calls are TRBV27 and TRBJ2-5, with a weak D call TRBD2 (6 bases). Germline V lookup: CDR1 MNHEY, CDR2 SMNVEV (reference sequence). V was trimmed by 4 bases and J by 2 bases, leaving 32 bases between them. The CDR3 length is 21 residues. The CDR3 nucleotides are TGTGCCAGCAGTTCCTGGGATGGGAACCGACGGTGGGACTTAATACAAGAGACCCAGTACTTC. The encoded protein is CASSSWDGNRRWDLIQETQYF.

J is TRBJ2-1 and V is TRBV27, with 8 bases fitting TRBD2. V shed 8 bases, J shed 7 bases, and the junction held 16 bases outside the gene matches. Germline V gene lookup returns CDR1 MNHEY and CDR2 SMNVEV (reference sequence). CDR3 length: 16 amino acids. CDR3 sequence (DNA): TGTGCCAGCGCTCCCCCGAGGACGGGAGGGGGAAATGAGCAGTTCTTC. The encoded protein is CASAPPRTGGGNEQFF.

The J gene is TRBJ1-2, the V gene TRBV28, with D perhaps TRBD1 (5 bases). V was shortened by 6 bases and J by 8 bases, with 16 bases between the two germline ends. The CDR3 has 13 residues. Germline assignment: CDR1 MDHEN and CDR2 SYDVKM. In DNA form, the CDR3 reads TGTGCCAGCAGAGAAGTGGTGGGACTCGGCTACACCTTC. It encodes CASREVVGLGYTF.

This chain uses TRBV6-5 with TRBJ1-2, with 8 bases matching TRBD1. Germline values: CDR1 MNHEY, CDR2 SVGAGI. This CDR3 has 13 residues. V gave up 6 bases and J gave up 7 bases; unmatched junction bases: 7. The CDR3 spells CASRAGGASGYTF. As DNA, the CDR3 is TGTGCCAGCAGGGCAGGGGGCGCTTCTGGCTACACCTTC.

CDR3 DNA sequence: TGTGCCAGCAGTTCTACCCCCGGGAACTATGGCTACACCTTC. Translated, it gives CASSSTPGNYGYTF. This sequence joins TRBV28 and TRBJ1-2; D gene ambiguous. Germline loops: CDR1 MDHEN, CDR2 SYDVKM. V shed 4 bases and J shed 2 bases, with 11 bases lying between them. CDR3 length: 14 residues.

The genes are TRBV10-1 and TRBJ2-3; 10 bases map to TRBD2. Germline assignment: CDR1 WNHNN and CDR2 SYGVQD (reference sequence). This CDR3 is built from 16 residues. The trim removed 2 bases at V and 5 bases at J, leaving 7 bases unmatched. The CDR3 protein is CASSEALAGGIDTQYF. The CDR3 DNA reads TGCGCCAGCAGTGAGGCCTTAGCGGGAGGAATAGATACGCAGTATTTT.

As concerns this clone: An end of the junction differs from the germline gene, which may be a read error. CDR3 nucleotide sequence: TGTGCCTGGACCCACAAGGGGGGACAGGGGGCGATCTTT. Translated, it gives CAWTHKGGQGAIF. The chain employs TRBV30 and TRBJ1-1, with 12 bases aligning to TRBD1. The CDR3 is made up of 13 amino acids. Germline CDR1 GTSNPN, CDR2 SVGIG (reference sequence).

The chain uses TRBV15 and TRBJ2-3, with a weak D call TRBD1 (6 bases). V was cut by 3 bases and J by 0 bases, with 16 bases left in between. The germline CDR1 and CDR2 sequences are LNHNV and YYDKDF (reference sequence). The CDR3 consists of 17 residues. The CDR3 protein is CATSSYRDPKSTDTQYF. In nucleotides, the CDR3 is TGTGCCACCAGCAGCTACAGGGACCCCAAAAGCACAGATACGCAGTATTTT.

The chain combines TRBV7-2 with TRBJ1-3; 7 bases fit TRBD1. Germline CDR1 SGHTA, CDR2 FQGNSA. The CDR3 loop spans 15 amino acids. V shed 4 bases and J 0 bases; nucleotides not matched to a gene: 3. CDR3 sequence: CASSSTGSSGNTIYF. The CDR3 DNA is TGTGCCAGCAGCTCGACAGGGAGCTCTGGAAACACCATATATTTT.

This clone was observed a single time. The rearrangement uses TRBV19 and TRBJ1-5; 7 bases match TRBD1. V dropped 5 bases and J dropped 6; count of bases not matched to a gene: 4. The germline V gene has CDR1 LNHDA and CDR2 SQIVND (reference sequence). The CDR3 extends over 13 amino acids. The CDR3 loop is CASSETGSQPQHF. For the CDR3, the DNA is TGTGCCAGTAGTGAGACAGGGTCTCAGCCCCAGCATTTT.

J is TRBJ2-7 and V is TRBV6-4; TRBD2 matches at 7 bases. The CDR3 sequence is 13 residues long. Germline lookup yields CDR1 MRHNA and CDR2 SNTAGT. The V and J ends lost 11 bases and 0 bases, in that order; junction bases with no gene match: 7. The CDR3 region has the DNA TGTGCCGGTGGAGGACTAGTCTCCTACGAGCAGTACTTC. This gives the protein CAGGGLVSYEQYF.

The chain is built from TRBV28 and TRBJ1-5, with D perhaps TRBD1 (6 bases). The germline V gene has CDR1 MDHEN and CDR2 SYDVKM. This CDR3 is 14 amino acids long. V shed 2 bases and J shed 7 bases, with 12 bases lying between them. The CDR3 loop is CASSLAGVWQPQHF. As DNA, the CDR3 is TGTGCCAGCAGTTTAGCAGGGGTTTGGCAGCCCCAGCATTTT.

This chain connects TRBV25-1 to TRBJ2-7; possible D gene TRBD2, 5 bases. The germline V gene encodes CDR1 MGHDK and CDR2 SYGVNS. CDR3 length: 11 residues. V dropped 7 bases and J dropped 2 bases, with 6 bases sitting between them. The CDR3 loop is CASTGTYEQYF. CDR3 in DNA: TGTGCCAGCACCGGGACCTACGAGCAGTACTTC.

The rearrangement uses TRBV30 and TRBJ2-5, with D perhaps TRBD1 (5 bases). The CDR3 consists of 13 residues. Trimming took 1 base from V and 2 from J, leaving 8 bases between them. Germline V lookup: CDR1 GTSNPN, CDR2 SVGIG (reference sequence). The CDR3 coding sequence is TGTGCCTGGAGTGCCTCAGGGCAAGAGACCCAGTACTTC. It is translated as CAWSASGQETQYF. Together with reference TRBV30 and TRBJ2-5, the CDR3 gives the full variable domain: SQTIHQWPATLVQPVGSPLSLECTVEGTSNPNLYWYRQAAGRGLQLLFYSVGIGQISSEVPQNLSASRPQDRQFILSSKKLLLSDSGFYLCAWSASGQETQYFGPGTRLLVL.

The chain uses TRBV7-8 and TRBJ2-5, with D maybe TRBD2 (6 bases). With 1 base removed from V and 4 bases from J, the gap between germline ends came to 10 bases. CDR3 length: 14 residues. Germline CDR1 and CDR2: SGHVS and FQNEAQ. The CDR3 coding sequence is TGTGCCAGCAGCTTAGTTTCACTAGCAGAGACCCAGTACTTC. Its translation: CASSLVSLAETQYF. The full variable domain, its missing parts supplied by reference TRBV7-8 and TRBJ2-5, is GAGVSQSPRYKVAKRGQDVALRCDPISGHVSLFWYQQALGQGPEFLTYFQNEAQLDKSGLPSDRFFAERPEGSVSTLKIQRTQQEDSAVYLCASSLVSLAETQYFGPGTRLLVL.

The chain is built from TRBV2 and TRBJ2-2; 9 bases are shared with TRBD1. This CDR3 spans 14 amino acids. From germline, CDR1 is SNHLY and CDR2 FYNNEI. V trimming: 6 bases; J trimming: 3 bases; junction bases outside the gene matches: 2. The CDR3 bases are TGTGCCAGCAGGGACAGGGGAGACACCGGGGAGCTGTTTTTT. Residues: CASRDRGDTGELFF.

This clone appeared a single time. CDR3 sequence reads: CASSQGRGNQPQHF. DNA of the CDR3: TGTGCCAGCAGCCAAGGACGGGGGAATCAGCCCCAGCATTTT. The chain employs TRBV3-1 (or the pseudogene TRBV3-2) and TRBJ1-5; maybe TRBD1 (5 bases). The V and J ends lost 1 base and 4 bases respectively, with 8 bases between them. Germline loops: CDR1 LGHDT, CDR2 YNNKEL (reference sequence). This CDR3 is built from 14 residues.

The chain's CDR3 is CSVDRGGEAFF. In DNA, the CDR3 is TGCAGCGTTGATCGGGGAGGTGAAGCTTTCTTT. The chain carries TRBV29-1 and TRBJ1-1; D remains ambiguous. V shed 3 bases and J shed 7 bases, with 9 bases lying between them. This CDR3 has 11 amino acids. Germline V gene sequence: CDR1 SQVTM, CDR2 ANQGSEA. Full variable domain (rest looked up from reference TRBV29-1 and TRBJ1-1): SAVISQKPSRDICQRGTSLTIQCQVDSQVTMMFWYRQQPGQSLTLIATANQGSEATYESGFVIDKFPISRPNLTFSTLTVSNMSPEDSSIYLCSVDRGGEAFFGQGTRLTVV.